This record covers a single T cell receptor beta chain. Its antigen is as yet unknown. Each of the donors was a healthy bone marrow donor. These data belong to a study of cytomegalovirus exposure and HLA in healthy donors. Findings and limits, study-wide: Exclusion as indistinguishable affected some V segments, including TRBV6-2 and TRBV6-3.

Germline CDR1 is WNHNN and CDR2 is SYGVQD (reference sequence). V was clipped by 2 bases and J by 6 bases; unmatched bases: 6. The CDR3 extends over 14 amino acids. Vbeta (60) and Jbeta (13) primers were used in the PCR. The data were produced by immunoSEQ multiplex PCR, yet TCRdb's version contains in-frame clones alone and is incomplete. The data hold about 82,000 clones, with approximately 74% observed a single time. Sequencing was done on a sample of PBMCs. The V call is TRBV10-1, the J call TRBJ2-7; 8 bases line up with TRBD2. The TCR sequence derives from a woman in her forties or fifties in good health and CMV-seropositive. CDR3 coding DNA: TGCGCCAGCAGTGAGACCGGACTAGCAGGCGAGCAGTACTTC. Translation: CASSETGLAGEQYF.